The TCR beta chain described here comes from a study of shared clonotypes between healthy human individuals. Study-level background: Samples came from a couple of female and a few male donors aged 18 to 49.

The length of the CDR3 is 14 residues. Trimming took 3 bases from V and 6 from J; bases not matched to a gene: 3. CDR1 is KGHSH, CDR2 LQKENI, per germline. TCRdb's table, derived via immunoSEQ multiplex PCR, lists solely in-frame clones and lacks some. The repertoire holds about 2.4 million clones, with roughly 92% as singletons. Worth noting for this clone: Its specificity is not known.

General study results and limits: A reduction in generation probabilities was seen for non-shared clonotypes relative to those shared by all four donors. Naive subsets typically showed greater estimated richness than memory subsets.

Adult donors, all healthy and HIV-negative, had no recent acute infections or vaccinations. This TCR came from a man aged 18 to 29 in good health. Sample: naive CD4+ T cells sorted from blood. Noted subset: CD45RA+ positively selected. The rearrangement links TRBV18 to TRBJ2-1; 9 bases are a match to TRBD2. The CDR3: CASSPTSGFNEQFF. CDR3 nucleotide sequence: TGTGCCAGCTCACCCACTAGCGGGTTCAATGAGCAGTTCTTC.